The clone carrying this T cell receptor beta chain occurred once. What it recognizes is unknown. These data come from a study of cytomegalovirus exposure and HLA in healthy donors. Overall study context: Drawn from HLA-typed donors, approximately 85 million unique TCRs were held in an early data release.

PCR employed 60 Vbeta and 13 Jbeta primers. Using immunoSEQ multiplex PCR, the repertoire was profiled, and TCRdb retains in-frame clones only, with some absent. The table shows tens of thousands of clones, with roughly 80% occurring only once. Study conclusions and caveats: Cytomegalovirus association was listed for about 170 TCR beta chains. Association of a missense DCLRE1C variant with TCR beta V- and J-gene trimming was reported in a later analysis.

Looked up from germline, CDR1 is MGHDK and CDR2 is SYGVNS. Trimming took 8 bases from V and 7 from J, leaving 21 bases between them. The CDR3 runs 14 residues. The chain employs TRBV25-1 and TRBJ2-7; possibly TRBD2 for D (6 bases). The sequence came from a girl aged 2 to 10 in good health and CMV-seropositive. Material: PBMCs. The CDR3: CASGRGSTLGEQYF. The CDR3 nucleotides are TGTGCCAGCGGTCGGGGGTCCACTTTAGGGGAGCAGTACTTC.